The 9 T cell receptor beta chains below were found in one sample sequenced in a study of response to subunit inactivated influenza vaccine. Using its own MiXCR run on the RT-PCR reads, TCRdb lists one record per CDR3 protein. Of about 570,000 distinct CDR3 sequences listed, about 10% were seen once; the top ten hold 8% to 13%. This sample also belongs to another study, concerning T cells expressing NK-cell markers. Per that study: The TCR beta cDNA came from 5'RACE template switching with UMIs.

The sample was PBMCs from blood, taken on the day of vaccination. Source of these receptors: a middle-aged man who received an inactivated influenza vaccine.

This clonotype was counted between two and nine times. The V call is TRBV6-2 or TRBV6-3, the J call TRBJ1-1; D uncertain. CDR3 length: 12 residues. Germline assignment: CDR1 MNHEY and CDR2 SVGEGT. Trimming removed 7 bases from V and 2 bases from J, with 8 bases in between. CDR3 amino acids: CASMQPNTEAFF. As DNA, the CDR3 is TGTGCCAGCATGCAACCTAACACTGAAGCTTTCTTT.

This clonotype showed up just a few times. The chain links TRBV7-3 to TRBJ2-3; no clear D gene. The CDR3 is made up of 15 amino acids. The V end lost 0 bases, the J end lost 8 bases, and 15 bases lay between the germline ends. Germline CDR1 is SGHTA and CDR2 is FQGTGA. The CDR3 spells CASSLTSRSFSTQYF. The CDR3 region has the DNA TGTGCCAGCAGCTTAACCAGTCGGAGCTTCAGTACGCAGTATTTT.

This clonotype was seen more than once but under ten times. V and J are TRBV9 and TRBJ1-4; no definite D call. Germline CDR1 and CDR2: SGDLS and YYNGEE. Trimming removed 0 bases from V and 8 bases from J, with 8 bases in between. The CDR3 totals 13 residues. Here the CDR3 reads CASSVESSEKLFF. As DNA, the CDR3 is TGTGCCAGCAGCGTAGAAAGTTCGGAAAAACTGTTTTTT.

This clonotype was seen only a few times. This chain uses TRBV20-1 with TRBJ2-7; 9 bases line up with TRBD2. The junction had 9 bases not matched to a gene; V was cut back by 7 bases and J by 5 bases. Germline V CDR1 and CDR2: DFQATT, SNEGSKA (reference sequence). This CDR3 comprises 13 residues. CDR3 DNA: TGCAGTGTACTTAGCGGGAGTGTCGACGAGCAGTACTTC. It yields the protein CSVLSGSVDEQYF.

This clonotype was recorded a few times. The CDR3: CSASLRAQRNNSPLHF. DNA for the CDR3: TGCAGTGCTAGTCTTCGGGCCCAAAGGAATAATTCACCCCTCCACTTT. This chain links TRBV20-1 with TRBJ1-6, with D uncertain. The CDR3 contains 16 residues. V was shortened by 3 bases and J by 5 bases, with 17 bases between the two germline ends. CDR1 is DFQATT, CDR2 SNEGSKA, per germline (reference sequence).

The J gene is TRBJ1-1, the V gene TRBV5-6, with TRBD1 identical over 7 bases. The CDR3 runs 13 residues. J lost 8 bases, V lost 4 bases, and 8 bases had no gene match. Germline CDR1 and CDR2: SGHDT and YYEEEE. The DNA of the CDR3 is TGTGCCAGCAGCCTGAATGACAGGGCCGAAGCTTTCTTT. Translated, it gives CASSLNDRAEAFF.

In this sample, this clonotype turned up many times. The chain combines TRBV20-1 with TRBJ2-7, with 9 nucleotides matching TRBD2. Per germline, CDR1 DFQATT and CDR2 SNEGSKA (reference sequence). The junction had 10 bases not matched to a gene; V was cut back by 5 bases and J by 2 bases. The CDR3 has 15 amino acids. The CDR3, as DNA: TGCAGTGCTGGGGCCCAGCGGGAGGTGCCCTACGAGCAGTACTTC. This translates into CSAGAQREVPYEQYF.

This clonotype was seen repeatedly, ten times or more. The genes are TRBV12-3 or TRBV12-4 and TRBJ2-7, with 8 nucleotides matching TRBD1. The junction had 9 bases not matched to a gene; V was cut back by 2 bases and J by 6 bases. The CDR3 covers 15 residues. The CDR3 DNA reads TGTGCCAGCAGTTTATGGGGGCAGGGGGCTTCCGAGCAGTACTTC. Translated: CASSLWGQGASEQYF.

The gene calls are TRBV11-2 and TRBJ2-7; D is possibly TRBD1 (6 bases). Germline CDR1 reads SGHAT; CDR2 reads FQNNGV. This CDR3 is 14 amino acids long. V lost 3 bases and J lost 4, with 13 bases in between. The CDR3 sequence: CASSFVQGRYEQYF. For the CDR3, the DNA is TGTGCCAGCAGCTTTGTGCAGGGGCGATACGAGCAGTACTTC.